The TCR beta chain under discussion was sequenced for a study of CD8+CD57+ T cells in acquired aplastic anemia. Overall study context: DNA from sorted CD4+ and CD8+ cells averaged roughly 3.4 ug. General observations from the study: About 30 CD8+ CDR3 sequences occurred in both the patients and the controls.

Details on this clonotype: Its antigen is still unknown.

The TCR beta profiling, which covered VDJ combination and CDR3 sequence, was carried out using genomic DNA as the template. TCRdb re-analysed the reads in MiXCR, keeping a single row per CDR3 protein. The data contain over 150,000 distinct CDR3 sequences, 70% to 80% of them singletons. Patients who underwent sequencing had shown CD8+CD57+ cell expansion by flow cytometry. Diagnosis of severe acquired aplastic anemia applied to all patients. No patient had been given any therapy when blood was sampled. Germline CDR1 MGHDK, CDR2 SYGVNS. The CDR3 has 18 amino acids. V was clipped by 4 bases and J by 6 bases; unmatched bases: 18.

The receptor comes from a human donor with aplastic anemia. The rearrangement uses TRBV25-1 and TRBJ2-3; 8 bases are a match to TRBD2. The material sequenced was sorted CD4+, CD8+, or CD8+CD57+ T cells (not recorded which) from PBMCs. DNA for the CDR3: TGTGCCAGCAGTGCTGGGGGACTAGAGTATAGTAGAAGGGATACGCAGTATTTT. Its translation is CASSAGGLEYSRRDTQYF.